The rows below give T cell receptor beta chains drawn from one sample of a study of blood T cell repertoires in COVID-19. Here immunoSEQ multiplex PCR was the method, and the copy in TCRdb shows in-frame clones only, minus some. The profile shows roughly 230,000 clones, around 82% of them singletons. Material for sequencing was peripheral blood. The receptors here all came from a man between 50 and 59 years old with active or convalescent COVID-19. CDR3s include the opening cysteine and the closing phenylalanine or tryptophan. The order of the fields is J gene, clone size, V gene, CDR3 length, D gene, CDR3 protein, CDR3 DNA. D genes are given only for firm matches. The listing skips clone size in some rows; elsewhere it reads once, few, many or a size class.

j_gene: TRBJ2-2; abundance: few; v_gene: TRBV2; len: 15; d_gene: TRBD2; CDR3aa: CASRTSGVNTGELFF; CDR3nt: TGTGCCAGCAGGACTAGCGGGGTTAACACCGGGGAGCTGTTTTTT
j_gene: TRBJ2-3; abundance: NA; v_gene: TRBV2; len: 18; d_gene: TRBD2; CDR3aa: CASRRGTSGGFSTDTQYF; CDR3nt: TGTGCCAGCAGACGCGGGACTAGCGGGGGGTTTAGCACAGATACGCAGTATTTT
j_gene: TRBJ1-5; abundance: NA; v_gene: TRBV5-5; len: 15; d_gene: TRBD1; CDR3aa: CASSSGTGYGQPQHF; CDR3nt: TGTGCCAGCAGCTCTGGGACAGGGTATGGGCAGCCCCAGCATTTT
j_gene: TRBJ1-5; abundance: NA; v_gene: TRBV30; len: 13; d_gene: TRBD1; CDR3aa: CAWSVQGNQPQHF; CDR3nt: TGTGCCTGGAGTGTACAGGGGAACCAGCCCCAGCATTTT
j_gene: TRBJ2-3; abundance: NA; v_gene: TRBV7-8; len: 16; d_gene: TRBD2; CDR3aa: CASSFQSGGGRDTQYF; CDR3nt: TGTGCCAGCAGCTTTCAGAGCGGGGGGGGAAGAGATACGCAGTATTTT
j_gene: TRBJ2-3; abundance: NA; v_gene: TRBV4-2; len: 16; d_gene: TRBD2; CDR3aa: CASSQDEREVTDTQYF; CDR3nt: TGTGCCAGCAGCCAAGACGAGCGGGAGGTCACAGATACGCAGTATTTT
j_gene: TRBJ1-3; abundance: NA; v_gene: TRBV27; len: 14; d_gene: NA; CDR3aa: CASSLSRSGNTIYF; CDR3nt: TGTGCCAGCAGTTTATCGAGGTCTGGAAACACCATATATTTT
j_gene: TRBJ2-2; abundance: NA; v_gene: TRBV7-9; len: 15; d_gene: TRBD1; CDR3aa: CASSSGQGWSGELFF; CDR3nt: TGTGCCAGCAGCTCCGGACAGGGATGGAGCGGGGAGCTGTTTTTT
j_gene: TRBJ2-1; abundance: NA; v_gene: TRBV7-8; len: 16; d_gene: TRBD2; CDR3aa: CASSLRPSGGINEQFF; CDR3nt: TGTGCCAGCAGCTTACGCCCTAGCGGGGGGATCAATGAGCAGTTCTTC
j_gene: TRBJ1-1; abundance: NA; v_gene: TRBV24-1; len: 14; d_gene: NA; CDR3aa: CATSDLAGKPEAFF; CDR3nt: TGTGCCACCAGTGATTTGGCAGGGAAGCCTGAAGCTTTCTTT